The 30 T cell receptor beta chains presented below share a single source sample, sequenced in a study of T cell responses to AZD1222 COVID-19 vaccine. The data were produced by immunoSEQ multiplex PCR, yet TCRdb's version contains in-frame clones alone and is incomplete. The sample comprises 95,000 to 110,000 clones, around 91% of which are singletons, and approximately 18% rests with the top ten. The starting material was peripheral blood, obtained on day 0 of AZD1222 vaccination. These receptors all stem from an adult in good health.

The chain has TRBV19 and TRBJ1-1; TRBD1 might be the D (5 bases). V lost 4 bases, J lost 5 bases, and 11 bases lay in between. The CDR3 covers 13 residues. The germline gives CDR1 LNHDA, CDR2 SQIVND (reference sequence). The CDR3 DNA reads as TGTGCCAGTAGTACTTCAGGGTCGACTGAAGCTTTCTTT. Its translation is CASSTSGSTEAFF.

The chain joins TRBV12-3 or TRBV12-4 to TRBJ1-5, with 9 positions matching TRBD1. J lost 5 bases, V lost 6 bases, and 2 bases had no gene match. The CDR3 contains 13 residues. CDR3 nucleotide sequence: TGTGCCAGCAGAAGGGACAGGGATCAGCCCCAGCATTTT. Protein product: CASRRDRDQPQHF.

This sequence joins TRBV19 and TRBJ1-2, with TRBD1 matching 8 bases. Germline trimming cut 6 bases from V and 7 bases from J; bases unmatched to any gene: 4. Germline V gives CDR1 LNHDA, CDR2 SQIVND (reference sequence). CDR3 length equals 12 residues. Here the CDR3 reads CASRDRVTGYTF. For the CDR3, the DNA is TGTGCCAGTAGGGACAGGGTAACTGGCTACACCTTC.

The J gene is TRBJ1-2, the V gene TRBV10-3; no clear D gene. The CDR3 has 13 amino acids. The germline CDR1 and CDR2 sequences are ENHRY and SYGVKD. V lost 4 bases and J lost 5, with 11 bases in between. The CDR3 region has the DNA TGTGCCATCAGTGCCAATCAAGAGTATGGCTACACCTTC. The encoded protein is CAISANQEYGYTF.

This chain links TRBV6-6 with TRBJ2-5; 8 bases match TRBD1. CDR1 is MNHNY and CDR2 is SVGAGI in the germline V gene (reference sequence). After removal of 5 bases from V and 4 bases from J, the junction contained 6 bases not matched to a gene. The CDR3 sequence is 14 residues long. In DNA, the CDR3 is TGTGCCAGCAGTCCCGGACAGGGTTTAGAGACCCAGTACTTC. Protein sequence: CASSPGQGLETQYF.

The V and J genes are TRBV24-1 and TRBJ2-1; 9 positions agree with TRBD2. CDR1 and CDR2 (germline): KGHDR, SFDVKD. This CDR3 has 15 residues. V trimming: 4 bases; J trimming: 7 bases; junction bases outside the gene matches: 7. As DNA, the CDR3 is TGTGCCACCAGTGAGGCGGGGGGGGTGAGAAATGAGCAGTTCTTC. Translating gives CATSEAGGVRNEQFF.

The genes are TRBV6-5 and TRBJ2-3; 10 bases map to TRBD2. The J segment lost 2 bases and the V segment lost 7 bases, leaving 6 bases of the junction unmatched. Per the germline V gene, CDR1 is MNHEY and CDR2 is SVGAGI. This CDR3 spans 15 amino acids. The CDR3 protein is CASMSSGGSTDTQYF. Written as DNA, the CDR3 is TGTGCCAGCATGTCTAGCGGGGGTTCCACAGATACGCAGTATTTT.

The CDR3 reads CASSFSGTSGGARETQYF. The CDR3 region has the DNA TGTGCCAGCAGTTTCTCCGGGACTAGTGGGGGGGCTCGGGAGACCCAGTACTTC. V is TRBV2 and J is TRBJ2-5, with 8 bases identical to TRBD2. Looked up from germline, CDR1 is SNHLY and CDR2 is FYNNEI. CDR3 length equals 18 residues. Trimming removed 5 bases from V and 5 bases from J; junction bases left unmatched: 19.

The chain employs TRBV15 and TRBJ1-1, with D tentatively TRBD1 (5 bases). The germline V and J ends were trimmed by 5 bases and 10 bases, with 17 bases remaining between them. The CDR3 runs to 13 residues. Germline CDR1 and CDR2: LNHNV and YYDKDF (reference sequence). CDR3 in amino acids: CATSEGHPTGAFF. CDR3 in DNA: TGTGCCACCAGCGAGGGGCACCCTACGGGAGCTTTCTTT.

CDR3 in DNA: TGCGCCAGCAGTGAGTCGACAGGGGCGAACACTGAAGCTTTCTTT. Translation: CASSESTGANTEAFF. The chain links TRBV10-1 to TRBJ1-1, with TRBD1 matching 8 bases. Trimming cost V 0 bases and J 1 base; bases outside gene matches: 1. CDR1 is WNHNN and CDR2 is SYGVQD in the germline V gene (reference sequence). The CDR3 has 15 residues.

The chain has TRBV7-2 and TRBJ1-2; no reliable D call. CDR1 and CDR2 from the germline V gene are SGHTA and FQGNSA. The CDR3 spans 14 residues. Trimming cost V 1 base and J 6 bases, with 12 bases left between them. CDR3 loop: CASSLGFDKHGYTF. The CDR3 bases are TGTGCCAGCAGCTTAGGCTTTGATAAGCATGGCTACACCTTC.

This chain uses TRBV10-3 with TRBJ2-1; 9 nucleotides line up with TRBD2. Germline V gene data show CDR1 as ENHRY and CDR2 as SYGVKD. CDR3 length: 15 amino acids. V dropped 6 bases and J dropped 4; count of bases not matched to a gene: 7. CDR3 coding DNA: TGTGCCATCAGGGAGAATAGCGGGGGTTACAATGAGCAGTTCTTC. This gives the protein CAIRENSGGYNEQFF.

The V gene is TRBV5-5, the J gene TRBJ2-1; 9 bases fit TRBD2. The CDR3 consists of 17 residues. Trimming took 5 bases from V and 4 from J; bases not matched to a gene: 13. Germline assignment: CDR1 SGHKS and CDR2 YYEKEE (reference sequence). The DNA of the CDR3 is TGTGCCAGCAGTTTCCCCTTTCTAGCGGGAACTTACAATGAGCAGTTCTTC. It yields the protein CASSFPFLAGTYNEQFF.

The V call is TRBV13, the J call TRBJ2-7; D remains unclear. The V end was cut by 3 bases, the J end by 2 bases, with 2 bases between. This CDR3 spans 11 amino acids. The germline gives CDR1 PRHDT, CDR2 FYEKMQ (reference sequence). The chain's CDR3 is CASSFTYEQYF. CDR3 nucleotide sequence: TGTGCCAGCAGCTTCACCTACGAGCAGTACTTC.

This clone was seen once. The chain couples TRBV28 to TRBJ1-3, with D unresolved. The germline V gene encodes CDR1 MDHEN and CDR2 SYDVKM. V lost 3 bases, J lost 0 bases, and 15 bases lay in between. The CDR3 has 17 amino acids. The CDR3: CASSFWSQANSGNTIYF. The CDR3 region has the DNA TGTGCCAGCAGTTTCTGGTCTCAAGCAAACTCTGGAAACACCATATATTTT.

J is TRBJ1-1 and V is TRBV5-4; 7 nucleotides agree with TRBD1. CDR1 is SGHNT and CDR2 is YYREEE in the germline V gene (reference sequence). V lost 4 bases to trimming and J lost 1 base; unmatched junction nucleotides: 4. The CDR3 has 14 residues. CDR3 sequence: CASSPRQGNTEAFF. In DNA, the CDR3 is TGTGCCAGCAGCCCACGACAGGGGAACACTGAAGCTTTCTTT.

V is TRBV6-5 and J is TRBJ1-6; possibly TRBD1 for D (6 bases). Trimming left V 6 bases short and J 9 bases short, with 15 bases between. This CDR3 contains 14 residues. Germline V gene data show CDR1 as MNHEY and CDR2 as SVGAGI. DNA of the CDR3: TGTGCCAGCAGCACGGGCAGGGGTTCTTCACCCCTCCACTTT. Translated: CASSTGRGSSPLHF.

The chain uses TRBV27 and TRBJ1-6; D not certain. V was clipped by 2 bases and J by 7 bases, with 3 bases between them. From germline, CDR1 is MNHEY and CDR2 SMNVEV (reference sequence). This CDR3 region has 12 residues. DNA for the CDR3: TGTGCCAGCAGTTTAGGGAATTCACCCCTCCACTTT. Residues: CASSLGNSPLHF.

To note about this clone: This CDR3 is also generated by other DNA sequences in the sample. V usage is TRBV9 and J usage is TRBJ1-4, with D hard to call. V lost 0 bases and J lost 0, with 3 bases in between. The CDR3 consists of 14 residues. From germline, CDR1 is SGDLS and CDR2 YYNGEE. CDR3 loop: CASSVGATNEKLFF. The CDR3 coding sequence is TGTGCCAGCAGCGTAGGGGCAACTAATGAAAAACTGTTTTTT.

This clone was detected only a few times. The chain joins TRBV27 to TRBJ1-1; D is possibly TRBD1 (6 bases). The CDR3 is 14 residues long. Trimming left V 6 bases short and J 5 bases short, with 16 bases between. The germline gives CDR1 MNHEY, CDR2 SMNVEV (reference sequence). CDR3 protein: CASRPGTPLTEAFF. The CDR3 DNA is TGTGCCAGCAGACCCGGGACACCCTTGACTGAAGCTTTCTTT.

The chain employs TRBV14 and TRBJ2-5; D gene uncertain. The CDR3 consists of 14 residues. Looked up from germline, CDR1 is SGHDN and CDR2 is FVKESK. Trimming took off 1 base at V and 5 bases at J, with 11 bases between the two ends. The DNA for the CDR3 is TGTGCCAGCAGCCAAGGTTGGTCGCTGGAGACCCAGTACTTC. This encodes CASSQGWSLETQYF.

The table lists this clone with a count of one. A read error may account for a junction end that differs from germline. Written as DNA, the CDR3 is TGTGCTAGCAGCCCCCTCCCAAGCGACAGGCTCAACAGTCAGTCCTACGAGCAGTACTTC. Encoded protein: CASSPLPSDRLNSQSYEQYF. The chain links TRBV7-7 to TRBJ2-7; the D gene is possibly TRBD1 (6 bases). CDR1 and CDR2 from the germline V gene are SSHAT and FNYEAQ (reference sequence). The CDR3 sequence is 20 residues long.

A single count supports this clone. The CDR3 region has the DNA TGCGCCAGCACCCTCTTTCAAGGGCTAGCCAAAAACATTCAGTACTTC. Amino acids: CASTLFQGLAKNIQYF. The genes are TRBV4-1 and TRBJ2-4; D is ambiguous. Germline loops: CDR1 MGHRA, CDR2 YSYEKL. This CDR3 is built from 16 residues. With 7 bases removed from V and 0 bases from J, the gap between germline ends came to 16 bases.

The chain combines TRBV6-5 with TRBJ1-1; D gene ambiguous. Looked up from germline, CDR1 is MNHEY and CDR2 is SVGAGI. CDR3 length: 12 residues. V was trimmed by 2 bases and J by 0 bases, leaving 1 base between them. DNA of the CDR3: TGTGCCAGCAGTTACCTGAACACTGAAGCTTTCTTT. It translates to CASSYLNTEAFF.

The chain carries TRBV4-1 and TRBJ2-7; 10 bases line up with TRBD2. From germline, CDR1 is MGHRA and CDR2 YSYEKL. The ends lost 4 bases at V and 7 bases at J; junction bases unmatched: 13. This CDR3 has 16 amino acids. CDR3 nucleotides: TGCGCCAGCAGCCTACCTATAGCGGGGGGTAGTTATGAGCAGTACTTC. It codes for CASSLPIAGGSYEQYF.

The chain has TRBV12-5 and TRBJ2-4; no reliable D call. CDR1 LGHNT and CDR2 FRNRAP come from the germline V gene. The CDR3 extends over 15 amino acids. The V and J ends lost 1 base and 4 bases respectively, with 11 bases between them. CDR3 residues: CASGLGQNLKNIQYF. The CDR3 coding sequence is TGTGCTAGTGGTTTGGGCCAGAACCTAAAAAACATTCAGTACTTC.

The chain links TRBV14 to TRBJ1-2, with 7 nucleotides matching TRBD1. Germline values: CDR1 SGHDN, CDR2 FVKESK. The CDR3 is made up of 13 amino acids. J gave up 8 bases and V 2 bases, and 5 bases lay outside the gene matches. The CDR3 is CASSQPTGKGYTF. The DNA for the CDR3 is TGTGCCAGCAGCCAACCGACAGGGAAGGGCTACACCTTC.

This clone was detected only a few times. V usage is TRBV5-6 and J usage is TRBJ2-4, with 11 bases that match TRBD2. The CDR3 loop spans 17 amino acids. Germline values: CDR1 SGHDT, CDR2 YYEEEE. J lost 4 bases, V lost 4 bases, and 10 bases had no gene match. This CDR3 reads CASSPYLAGGRKNIQYF. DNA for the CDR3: TGTGCCAGCAGCCCCTACCTAGCGGGGGGCCGAAAAAACATTCAGTACTTC. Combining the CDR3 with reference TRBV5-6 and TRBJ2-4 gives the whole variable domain DAGVTQSPTHLIKTRGQQVTLRCSPKSGHDTVSWYQQALGQGPQFIFQYYEEEERQRGNFPDRFSGHQFPNYSSELNVNALLLGDSALYLCASSPYLAGGRKNIQYFGAGTRLSVL.

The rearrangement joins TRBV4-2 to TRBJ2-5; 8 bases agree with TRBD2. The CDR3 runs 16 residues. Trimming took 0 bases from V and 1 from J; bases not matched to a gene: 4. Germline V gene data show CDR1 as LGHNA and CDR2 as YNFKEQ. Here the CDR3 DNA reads TGTGCCAGCAGCCAAGAGCGGGGGGCACGCCAAGAGACCCAGTACTTC. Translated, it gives CASSQERGARQETQYF.

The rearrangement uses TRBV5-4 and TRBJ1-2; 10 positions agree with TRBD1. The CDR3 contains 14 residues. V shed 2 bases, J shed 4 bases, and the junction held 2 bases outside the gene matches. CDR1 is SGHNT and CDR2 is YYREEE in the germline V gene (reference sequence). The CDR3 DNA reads TGTGCCAGCAGCTTTTGGACAGGGGGCTATGGCTACACCTTC. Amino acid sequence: CASSFWTGGYGYTF.